Below, one T cell receptor beta chain is given with its context. Antigen unknown. Vbeta (60) and Jbeta (13) primers were used in the PCR. Assay used: immunoSEQ multiplex PCR; TCRdb lists only in-frame clones, some missing. This sample lists around 100,000 clones; its ten largest clones have 3.7%. The sample belongs to a study of cytomegalovirus exposure and HLA in healthy donors. General study findings and limits: In a later analysis, parvovirus B19, influenza, CMV and Epstein-Barr virus appeared linked to several top co-occurrence clusters.

From germline, CDR1 is SGHVS and CDR2 FNYEAQ. The CDR3 extends over 15 amino acids. V gave up 11 bases and J gave up 2 bases; unmatched junction bases: 11. This receptor was taken from a man aged 25 to 40 in good health and CMV-seronegative. V is TRBV7-6 and J is TRBJ2-3, with 9 bases aligning to TRBD2. Sequencing used PBMCs. DNA of the CDR3: TGTGCCCCAGCTGGTAGCGGGGGCACCACAGATACGCAGTATTTT. Translation gives CAPAGSGGTTDTQYF. The whole variable domain, remainder taken from reference TRBV7-6 and TRBJ2-3, is GAGVSQSPRYKVTKRGQDVALRCDPISGHVSLYWYRQALGQGPEFLTYFNYEAQQDKSGLPNDRFSAERPEGSISTLTIQRTEQRDSAMYRCAPAGSGGTTDTQYFGPGTRLTVL.